Detailed here is one TCR beta chain. Its target is not known. A read error may explain this, as a much larger clone is one base away. The second PCR ran roughly 6 to 11 cycles with a sample-barcoded 5' primer and J-beta primers. TCRdb re-called the 5' RACE reads with MiXCR, one entry per CDR3 protein. The data show around 1,800,000 distinct CDR3 sequences, with approximately 40% seen just once and roughly 23% held by the top ten. This sample is drawn from a study of blood T cells in healthy people across ages. Study results and caveats: No one knew whether donors had CMV, which possibly confounded expanded clonotype changes. Long-lived donors carried more naive CD4+ cells and greater diversity than aged donors.

Donors were systemically healthy Caucasian individuals from Russia aged roughly 6 to 100 years. The sequencing input was blood. This TCR derives from a human donor in good health.

In DNA form, the CDR3 reads TGTGCCAGCAGTTCCGTCTTCACGGGAGTCCTCGAGCAGTACTTC. Translated, it gives CASSSVFTGVLEQYF. The chain is built from TRBV12-3 or TRBV12-4 and TRBJ2-4, with D perhaps TRBD2 (6 bases). The DNA end is a closer match to TRBJ2-7, so the J assignment may be wrong. The CDR3 is 15 amino acids.